The sequence of this T cell receptor (beta chain) was determined in a study of circulating and synovial CD4+ cells in juvenile arthritis (dated by TCRdb to the mid-2010s). Regarding the research as a whole: TCRbeta CDR3 repertoires of circulating HLA-DR+ CD4 T cells, bulk blood CD4 T cells and synovial CD4 T cells were compared within each patient. The goal of repertoire sequencing was to confirm that a circulating synovial-like CD4 T cell subset was enriched in synovial clonotypes.

Libraries were built with the immunoSEQ multiplex PCR assay. An external provider performed TCRbeta CDR3 sequencing as a commercial service. Concerning the study's data processing: The analyses used productive nucleotide sequences together with amino acid sequences obtained by in silico translation. Diversity was measured with Renyi entropy across alpha values, using the median of 200 repeated subsamples to equalise sample size. The distance between each pair of repertoires was calculated as one minus the Chao-modified Jaccard index, which corrects for under-sampling, and this distance was used for clustering. Frequency-weighted overlap with synovial clonotypes was computed over 200 sample sizes, 200 draws without replacement each, and reported at the smaller sample's size. TCRdb took over this immuneACCESS table, retaining in-frame rearrangements with V and J assigned. Such tables are incomplete; in checked studies, under half of the missing clones stem from an unresolved V gene, and the remainder is unexplained. That table supplies the V and J calls and clone size; D and trimming were determined from the DNA. For this sample there are over 15,000 clones; 91% appear just once. The biggest ten clones account for around 0.78% of the sample.

For this clone: Its target antigen remains unknown. No per-base quality is available; no much larger clone lies one base away.

The study at large found these results: Synovial and circulating pathogenic-like lymphocyte repertoires were less diverse than bulk blood CD4 repertoires, with some CPL samples as oligoclonal as synovium. Because T cell genome counts differed by at least an order of magnitude between CPL and bulk blood CD4 samples, sample-size effects were addressed. No difference between circulating pathogenic-like lymphocytes and bulk blood T cells was detected by traditional Vbeta family usage analysis. Circulating pathogenic-like lymphocytes were found to cluster with synovial T cells, and a substantially higher fraction of CDR3 sequences was shared with synovium by circulating pathogenic-like lymphocytes than by bulk blood. Since overlap with synovium went up as sequencing depth increased, the measured fractions of shared clonotypes likely underestimated the full repertoire overlap.

The cysteine opens and the phenylalanine closes a CDR3 of 18 amino acids. Kept here is only the CDR3 DNA, which spans 54 bases and is read in frame from base 1. Here V drops 1 base and J drops 1 base, and the junction holds 9 bases not matched to any gene. CDR1 is given as SGHTA and CDR2 as FQGNSA, both from the germline V gene. The sequenced samples came from patients who had active juvenile idiopathic arthritis. Right after thawing, the cells went straight into sorting, and Live/Dead Fixable Near-IR Stain was used to exclude dead cells. The V and J segments used are TRBV7-2 and TRBJ2-1; TRBD2 agrees with 8 junctional bases. This clonotype was sampled from a human donor with juvenile idiopathic arthritis. Specimen: CD4+ T cells from blood. The CDR3 region: CASSLEVSGTVSYNEQFF. In nucleotides, the sequence is TGTGCCAGCAGCTTAGAGGTTAGCGGGACGGTGTCCTACAATGAGCAGTTCTTC.